The 5 T cell receptor beta chains given below trace back to one sample, sequenced in a study of cytomegalovirus exposure and HLA in healthy donors. PCR primers comprised 60 Vbeta and 13 Jbeta primers. Data came from immunoSEQ multiplex PCR; TCRdb stores just in-frame clones and leaves some out. The sample yields about 160,000 clones, approximately 85% seen once. The sequenced sample consisted of PBMCs. All receptors come from a girl aged 2-10 years in good health and CMV-seropositive.

The V and J genes are TRBV5-8 and TRBJ2-1, with TRBD2 identical over 10 bases. This CDR3 spans 15 amino acids. Losses at the gene ends were 3 bases for V and 5 bases for J; bases not matched to a gene: 5. In germline, CDR1 is SGHTS, CDR2 YDEGEE. The CDR3 DNA sequence: TGTGCCAGCAGCTGGGGGACTAGCGATAACAATGAGCAGTTCTTC. Encoded protein: CASSWGTSDNNEQFF.

As DNA, the CDR3 is TGCGCCAGCAGCCCCCGGGGGGAGCGGAGCTCCTACGAGCAGTACTTC. The encoded protein is CASSPRGERSSYEQYF. The chain couples TRBV4-1 to TRBJ2-7, with TRBD2 identical over 7 bases. Germline V CDR1 and CDR2: MGHRA, YSYEKL. This CDR3 has 16 amino acids. V gave up 4 bases and J gave up 0 bases; unmatched junction bases: 9.

The chain carries TRBV27 and TRBJ1-1; maybe TRBD1 (6 bases). Germline V gene lookup returns CDR1 MNHEY and CDR2 SMNVEV (reference sequence). The CDR3 consists of 15 residues. V dropped 8 bases and J dropped 4 bases, with 20 bases sitting between them. The CDR3 DNA reads TGTGCCAGCCTCACGAGAGGGACAAGAGTCACTGAAGCTTTCTTT. Amino acids: CASLTRGTRVTEAFF.

The CDR3 region is CASSEREENIQYF. The CDR3 DNA sequence: TGTGCCAGCAGTGAAAGAGAAGAAAACATTCAGTACTTC. V gene TRBV2 combines with J gene TRBJ2-4; D is ambiguous. CDR3 size: 13 residues. Germline CDR1 SNHLY, CDR2 FYNNEI. The V end was cut by 2 bases, the J end by 5 bases, with 7 bases between.

The chain combines TRBV27 with TRBJ2-3; tentatively, D is TRBD2 (5 bases). This CDR3 contains 13 residues. V was trimmed by 2 bases and J by 4 bases, leaving 7 bases between them. Germline CDR1 is MNHEY and CDR2 is SMNVEV (reference sequence). CDR3 region: CASSLGGPDTQYF. The DNA of the CDR3 is TGTGCCAGCAGTTTAGGAGGCCCAGATACGCAGTATTTT.